Listed below are T cell receptor beta chains from one sample, sequenced in a study of blood T cell repertoires in COVID-19. TCRdb's table, derived via immunoSEQ multiplex PCR, lists solely in-frame clones and lacks some. The sample shows almost 30,000 clones, 68% of them seen only once. The sample comprised peripheral blood. The receptors shown here come from a human donor in a cohort sampled during active COVID-19. Each CDR3 is given with its conserved first and last residue. A D gene is named only where the DNA matches it firmly. Size is stated for part of the rows, as once, few or many counts, or as a class when the clone is expanded.

clone_size d_call j_call v_call cdr3_nt cdr3_aa
NA NA TRBJ2-3 TRBV7-3 TGTGCCAGCAGCTTAGGTCGGGGGAGCACAGATACGCAGTATTTT CASSLGRGSTDTQYF
NA NA TRBJ2-7 TRBV6-2/TRBV6-3 TGTGCCAGCAGTTACTCGACGGGGAAGTACGAGCAGTACTTC CASSYSTGKYEQYF
once NA TRBJ1-4 TRBV7-8 TGTGCCAGCAGCATGGAGCCGGCAACTAATGAAAAACTGTTTTTT CASSMEPATNEKLFF
NA TRBD2 TRBJ2-1 TRBV27 TGTGCCAGCAGTCTCTCCGGACTAGCGGGGGGGCACAATGAGCAGTTCTTC CASSLSGLAGGHNEQFF
few NA TRBJ2-1 TRBV12-3/TRBV12-4 TGTGCCAGCAGTGCCGACAGGCACAATGAGCAGTTCTTC CASSADRHNEQFF
NA TRBD1 TRBJ1-6 TRBV11-2 TGTGCCAGCAGCCAAAGGGGGCTGGATTCACCCCTCCACTTT CASSQRGLDSPLHF
NA NA TRBJ2-7 TRBV5-4 TGTGCCAGCTCCCCCGACAGGAACTCCTACGAGCAGTACTTC CASSPDRNSYEQYF
few NA TRBJ1-1 TRBV19 TGTGCCAGTAGTATATTCGACACCTTGAACACTGAAGCTTTCTTT CASSIFDTLNTEAFF
NA NA TRBJ2-2 TRBV7-8 TGTGCCAGCAGCTTTAAAACTGCGAACACCGGGGAGCTGTTTTTT CASSFKTANTGELFF
NA TRBD2 TRBJ2-1 TRBV11-3 TGTGCCAGCAGCACCGGGACTAGCGGGAGTACGGATGAGCAGTTCTTC CASSTGTSGSTDEQFF
many TRBD2 TRBJ2-4 TRBV27 TGTGCCACCAGACAGGCCCTAGCGGGAAATACCAAAAACATTCAGTACTTC CATRQALAGNTKNIQYF
few TRBD2 TRBJ2-1 TRBV25-1 TGTGCCAGCACCCTCGGGGGGTTCTACAATGAGCAGTTCTTC CASTLGGFYNEQFF
NA TRBD2 TRBJ2-1 TRBV9 TGTGCCAGCAGCGTAGCGGGGGGGTTCAATGAGCAGTTCTTC CASSVAGGFNEQFF
NA NA TRBJ1-6 TRBV5-1 TGCGCCAGCAGCTTAAGCCTTGGCAGCGATCTACCCCTCCACTTT CASSLSLGSDLPLHF
NA NA TRBJ2-3 TRBV5-6 TGTGCCAGCAGCTTGCTCCAAGTAGCCTCTAGCACAGATACGCAGTATTTT CASSLLQVASSTDTQYF
NA TRBD1 TRBJ1-2 TRBV11-3 TGTGCCAGCAGCTTACCCGGACAGGGGGGCGGATTTCATGGCTACACCTTC CASSLPGQGGGFHGYTF
NA TRBD2 TRBJ2-1 TRBV19 TGTGCCAGTAGTATTCCCGGGACTAGGATCTTC CASSIPGTRIF
NA NA TRBJ1-2 TRBV2 TGTGCCAGCAGCCCCACCATCGACAGAGCGAACTATGGCTACACCTTC CASSPTIDRANYGYTF
NA TRBD1 TRBJ1-1 TRBV11-3 TGTGCCAGCAGCTTAGAAGAGGGGGCCGCAAGGGGAGCTTTCTTT CASSLEEGAARGAFF
medium-sized TRBD1 TRBJ2-7 TRBV5-6 TGTGCCAGCAGCCTGACAGGGGGGATAATATACGAGCAGTACTTC CASSLTGGIIYEQYF
few NA TRBJ2-7 TRBV7-8 TGTGCCAGCAGCTTAGGGTTAGTGGGGGGAGAGCAGTACTTC CASSLGLVGGEQYF
NA NA TRBJ2-7 TRBV21-1 TGTGCCAGCAGCGCACCAACAGGTCCGAGCTCCTACGAGCAGTACTTC CASSAPTGPSSYEQYF
few NA TRBJ1-5 TRBV4-3 TGCGCCAGCAGCCAAGATCTCCAGGGTTATCAGCCCCAGCATTTT CASSQDLQGYQPQHF
NA TRBD1 TRBJ2-2 TRBV11-3 TGTGCCAGCAGCTTAAGAGGGGGACAGGGCCTTACCGGGGAGCTGTTTTTT CASSLRGGQGLTGELFF
NA NA TRBJ2-2 TRBV15 TGTGCCACCAGCGCTTCAGGGTTGACCGGGGAGCTGTTTTTT CATSASGLTGELFF
NA NA TRBJ1-1 TRBV5-4 TGTGCCAGCAGCTTATCTGAGTACACTGAAGCTTTCTTT CASSLSEYTEAFF
NA TRBD1 TRBJ1-2 TRBV14 TGTGCCAGCAGCCTGGACAGGGGATTCTATGGCTACACCTTC CASSLDRGFYGYTF
NA TRBD1 TRBJ2-7 TRBV27 TGTGCCAGCAGTCGACAGGGCGGCTACGAGCAGTACTTC CASSRQGGYEQYF
NA NA TRBJ2-7 TRBV5-6 TGTGCCAGCAGCGACCCTCGGGACTCACTTATAGGCGAGCAGTACTTC CASSDPRDSLIGEQYF
NA NA TRBJ1-5 TRBV15 TGTGCCACCAGCGGAGGGCAGGGCCCAAATCAGCCCCAGCATTTT CATSGGQGPNQPQHF
few NA TRBJ1-1 TRBV7-6 TGTGCCAGCAGCTTAGATGCAGGGAACACTGAAGCTTTCTTT CASSLDAGNTEAFF
NA NA TRBJ2-2 TRBV1 TGCACCAGCAGTCCTTGCGAGCGGGGGGGCCATGGCGGGGAGCTGTTTTTT CTSSPCERGGHGGELFF
NA NA TRBJ2-5 TRBV12-3/TRBV12-4 TGTGCCAGCAATCCTAGGGACAGCGGGTCCCAGTACTTC CASNPRDSGSQYF
NA NA TRBJ2-4 TRBV7-3 TGTGCCAGCAGCTCCGCGGGACCAAACACAGCCAAAAACATTCAGTACTTC CASSSAGPNTAKNIQYF
NA TRBD1 TRBJ2-2 TRBV19 TGTGCCAGTAGCCTACGCAGGGGGCGGATCGGGGAGCTGTTTTTT CASSLRRGRIGELFF
NA TRBD1 TRBJ2-5 TRBV28 TGTGCCAGCAGTCGATACAGGGGGTCCCAAGAGACCCAGTACTTC CASSRYRGSQETQYF
few NA TRBJ1-5 TRBV7-9 TGTGCCAGCAGCCGAGTTCAGGGTTCCTCCTGGAGCAATCAGCCCCAGCATTTT CASSRVQGSSWSNQPQHF
NA TRBD1 TRBJ1-6 TRBV11-2 TGTGCCAGCAGCTACCATCGGACAGGGGGTTATAATTCACCCCTCCACTTT CASSYHRTGGYNSPLHF
NA NA TRBJ2-5 TRBV28 TGTGCCAGCAGTGCCGCAGTCGCCTACCAAGAGACCCAGTACTTC CASSAAVAYQETQYF
NA TRBD2 TRBJ2-1 TRBV7-2 TGTGCCAGCAGCTTAGCCGGGACTAGCGGGGGGGCCGTTGAGCAGTTCTTC CASSLAGTSGGAVEQFF
NA TRBD1 TRBJ1-4 TRBV24-1 TGTGCCACCAGTCGGACAGGGAATAATGAAAAACTGTTTTTT CATSRTGNNEKLFF
NA TRBD1 TRBJ2-5 TRBV5-1 TGCGCCAGCAGGCCCAGCGCCAGACAGGGGTGGAGTGAGACCCAGTACTTC CASRPSARQGWSETQYF
NA TRBD1 TRBJ1-2 TRBV9 TGTGCCAGCAGCGGTGGGACAGGGGGCTTCGGCTACACCTTC CASSGGTGGFGYTF
NA TRBD2 TRBJ2-1 TRBV30 TGTGCCTGGAGTGTGAAGCGGGGGCCTACCTACAATGAGCAGTTCTTC CAWSVKRGPTYNEQFF
many NA TRBJ2-4 TRBV4-1 TGCGCCAGCAGCCTTGTACCTACAGGAGCCAAAAACATTCAGTACTTC CASSLVPTGAKNIQYF
NA NA TRBJ1-1 TRBV28 TGTGCCAGCAGTGAGGGTCTTGAAGCTTTCTTT CASSEGLEAFF
NA TRBD1 TRBJ1-5 TRBV3-1/TRBV3-2 TGTGCCAGCAGCCTTGGACAGGGTGGGTTTCAGCCCCAGCATTTT CASSLGQGGFQPQHF
many TRBD2 TRBJ2-5 TRBV2 TGTGCCAGCAGGGGGACTAGCGGGAGTTCGGAGACCCAGTACTTC CASRGTSGSSETQYF
NA NA TRBJ2-3 TRBV29-1 TGCAGCGGGCACCTTATTCGCACAGATACGCAGTATTTT CSGHLIRTDTQYF
NA NA TRBJ1-2 TRBV6-5 TGTGCCAGCAGTCGGGACAAGGGCTATGGCTACACCTTC CASSRDKGYGYTF
few NA TRBJ2-7 TRBV9 TGTGCCAGCAGCGTAGGGGCGGACGGACTGATCTCCTACGAGCAGTACTTC CASSVGADGLISYEQYF
NA TRBD1 TRBJ2-2 TRBV7-2 TGTGCCAGCAGTCCAGGGGGCACCGGGGAGCTGTTTTTT CASSPGGTGELFF
NA NA TRBJ1-2 TRBV10-1 TGCGCCAGCAGCCCAGAGGGCCGGGGCTATGGCTACACCTTC CASSPEGRGYGYTF